The source of this T cell receptor beta chain is a study of a mutant IDH1 vaccine in newly diagnosed glioma. Study in general: Vaccinations, eight in total, occurred in weeks 1, 3, 5, 7, 11, 15, 19, 23. Sex distribution of treated patients was roughly 60% male and about 40% female; mean age was roughly 37 years.

This clone was picked up one time. Its target is unknown. Here immunoSEQ multiplex PCR was the method, and the copy in TCRdb shows in-frame clones only, minus some. The sample has roughly 30,000 clones, 87% seen once. Documented time point: week 5, during vaccination. Doses consisted of 300 ug of mutant IDH1 20-mer peptide each, paired with topical imiquimod. V shed 3 bases and J 4 bases; nucleotides not matched to a gene: 6. The CDR3 covers 15 residues. Germline loops: CDR1 SGHNT, CDR2 YYREEE (reference sequence). The chain couples TRBV5-4 to TRBJ2-7; 11 nucleotides align to TRBD1. The starting material was peripheral blood mononuclear cells (PBMCs), obtained from a glioma patient whose treatment included an IDH1 peptide vaccine. The TCR originated in a woman aged 40 to 50 with glioma. Some clones in this sample may be carry-over from other donors' samples. This CDR3 reads CASSYGTGGSYEQYF. For the CDR3, the DNA is TGTGCCAGCAGCTATGGGACAGGGGGGTCGTACGAGCAGTACTTC.